Listed below are T cell receptor beta chains from one sample, sequenced in a study of T-cell memory formation after mild COVID-19. TCRdb reprocessed the 5' RACE reads via MiXCR and lists one record per CDR3 protein. The sample holds about half a million distinct CDR3 sequences; 15% to 20% are singletons and the top ten take approximately 13%. Sequences were obtained from PBMCs or a T cell subset sorted from them (not recorded which). The origin of the receptors is an adult woman who had mild COVID-19 (a few samples of this study predate the infection). Cell type and time point are not known. Both conserved end residues are part of each CDR3. D genes are given only for firm matches. Rows may omit the clone size; those that give it use once, few, many or a size class.

d_call	v_call	cdr3_length	j_call	clone_size	cdr3_aa	cdr3_nt
.	TRBV5-4	15	TRBJ1-2	.	CASSLASKSNYGYTF	TGTGCCAGCAGCTTGGCGTCCAAATCTAACTATGGCTACACCTTC
.	TRBV7-8	16	TRBJ2-2	few	CASSPVAQGSTGELFF	TGTGCCAGCAGCCCAGTCGCACAGGGTTCCACCGGGGAGCTGTTTTTT
.	TRBV10-3	14	TRBJ1-5	few	CAIREAGGYQPQHF	TGTGCCATCAGGGAAGCAGGAGGATATCAGCCCCAGCATTTT
TRBD1	TRBV5-5	16	TRBJ2-1	few	CASSPIGTGSGNEQFF	TGTGCCAGCAGCCCCATTGGGACAGGGTCCGGGAATGAGCAGTTCTTC
.	TRBV5-4	14	TRBJ2-7	.	CASSLTGSTYEQYF	TGTGCCAGCAGCTTAACGGGTTCAACCTACGAGCAGTACTTC
.	TRBV15	12	TRBJ2-7	.	CATSREGAEQYF	TGTGCCACCAGCAGAGAAGGGGCCGAGCAGTACTTC
TRBD2	TRBV18	15	TRBJ2-3	.	CASSLLAEPGRTQYF	TGTGCCAGCTCACTACTAGCGGAGCCCGGGCGTACGCAGTATTTT
TRBD1	TRBV4-1	17	TRBJ2-1	few	CASTRQGAYPVSNEQFF	TGCGCCAGCACCCGACAGGGGGCTTACCCCGTTTCCAATGAGCAGTTCTTC
.	TRBV5-1	14	TRBJ2-5	many	CASSLGPSQETQYF	TGCGCCAGCAGCTTGGGTCCCAGCCAAGAGACCCAGTACTTC
TRBD2	TRBV4-3	19	TRBJ2-3	few	CASSRGLAGGPPGTDTQYF	TGCGCCAGCAGCCGGGGACTAGCGGGAGGGCCGCCCGGCACAGATACGCAGTATTTT
TRBD1	TRBV20-1	13	TRBJ1-5	few	CSAVDRGNQPQHF	TGCAGTGCCGTGGACAGGGGGAATCAGCCCCAGCATTTT
.	TRBV9	16	TRBJ2-6	.	CASSPLAFSGANVLTF	TGTGCCAGCAGCCCCCTAGCGTTCTCTGGGGCCAACGTCCTGACTTTC
TRBD1	TRBV7-8	13	TRBJ2-7	few	CASSRGQPYEQYF	TGTGCCAGCAGCCGGGGACAGCCCTACGAGCAGTACTTC
.	TRBV12-5	14	TRBJ2-7	.	CASGLGPGSYEQYF	TGTGCTAGTGGTTTGGGACCAGGGTCCTACGAGCAGTACTTC
.	TRBV19	15	TRBJ2-4	few	CASTPMATAKNIQYF	TGTGCCAGTACCCCAATGGCGACAGCCAAAAACATTCAGTACTTC
.	TRBV18	14	TRBJ2-2	few	CASFERDRSGELFF	TGTGCCAGTTTCGAACGCGACAGATCCGGGGAGCTGTTTTTT
TRBD2	TRBV12-3/TRBV12-4	14	TRBJ2-1	few	CASSPGLAGYEQFF	TGTGCCAGCAGTCCCGGACTAGCGGGGTATGAGCAGTTCTTC
.	TRBV5-4	15	TRBJ2-3	.	CASSLYTSSTDTQYF	TGTGCCAGCAGCTTATACACCTCTAGCACAGATACGCAGTATTTT
TRBD2	TRBV2	17	TRBJ2-3	.	CASSAVLGLAGTDTQYF	TGTGCCAGCAGCGCGGTACTAGGGCTAGCGGGCACAGATACGCAGTATTTT
.	TRBV20-1	15	TRBJ2-3	few	CSARDRRQITDTQYF	TGCAGTGCTAGAGACCGGCGCCAAATCACAGATACGCAGTATTTT
.	TRBV6-5	15	TRBJ2-7	few	CASRGVDGYSYEQYF	TGTGCCAGCAGGGGGGTGGACGGATACTCCTACGAGCAGTACTTC
TRBD1	TRBV6-5	13	TRBJ1-1	.	CASSYRQGLEAFF	TGTGCCAGCAGTTATCGACAGGGCCTTGAAGCTTTCTTT
.	TRBV6-5	14	TRBJ1-4	.	CASSSSWTAEKLFF	TGTGCCAGCAGTTCCAGCTGGACAGCGGAAAAACTGTTTTTT
.	TRBV15	15	TRBJ1-5	.	CATSFEGYSNQPQHF	TGTGCCACCAGCTTCGAGGGGTATAGCAATCAGCCCCAGCATTTT
TRBD1	TRBV12-3/TRBV12-4	14	TRBJ1-4	.	CASSSTRTGVKLFF	TGTGCCAGCAGTTCAACGCGGACAGGGGTAAAACTGTTTTTT
TRBD2	TRBV4-3	17	TRBJ2-7	.	CASSPQIKAGGSYDQYF	TGCGCCAGCAGCCCCCAAATTAAAGCGGGAGGGAGCTACGATCAGTACTTC